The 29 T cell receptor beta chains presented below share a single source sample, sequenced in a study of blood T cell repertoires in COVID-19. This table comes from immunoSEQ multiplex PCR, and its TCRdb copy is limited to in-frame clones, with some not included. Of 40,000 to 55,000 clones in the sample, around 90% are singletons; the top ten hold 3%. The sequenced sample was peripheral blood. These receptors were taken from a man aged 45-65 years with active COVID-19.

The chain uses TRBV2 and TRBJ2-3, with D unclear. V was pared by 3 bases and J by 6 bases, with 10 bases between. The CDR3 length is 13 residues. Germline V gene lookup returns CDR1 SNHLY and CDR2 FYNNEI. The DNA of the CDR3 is TGTGCCAGCAGTGATTGGCCAACCGATACGCAGTATTTT. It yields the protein CASSDWPTDTQYF.

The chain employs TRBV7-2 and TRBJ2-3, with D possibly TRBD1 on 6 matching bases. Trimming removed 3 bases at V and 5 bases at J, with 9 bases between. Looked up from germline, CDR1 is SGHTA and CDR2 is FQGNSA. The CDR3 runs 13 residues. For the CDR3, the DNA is TGTGCCAGCAGCTTGGGGGCCGGAGATACGCAGTATTTT. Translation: CASSLGAGDTQYF.

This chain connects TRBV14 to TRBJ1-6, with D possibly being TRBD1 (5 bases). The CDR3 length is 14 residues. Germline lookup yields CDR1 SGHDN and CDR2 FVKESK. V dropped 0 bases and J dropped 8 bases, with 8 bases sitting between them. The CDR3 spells CASSQEAGYSPLHF. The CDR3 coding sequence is TGTGCCAGCAGCCAAGAAGCAGGGTATTCACCCCTCCACTTT. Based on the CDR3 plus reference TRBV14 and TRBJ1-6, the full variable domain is EAGVTQFPSHSVIEKGQTVTLRCDPISGHDNLYWYRRVMGKEIKFLLHFVKESKQDESGMPNNRFLAERTGGTYSTLKVQPAELEDSGVYFCASSQEAGYSPLHFGNGTRLTVT.

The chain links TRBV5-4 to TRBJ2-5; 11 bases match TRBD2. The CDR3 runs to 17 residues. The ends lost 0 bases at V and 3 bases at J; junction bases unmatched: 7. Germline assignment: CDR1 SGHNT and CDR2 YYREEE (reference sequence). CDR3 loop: CASSLGGTSGKKETQYF. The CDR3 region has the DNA TGTGCCAGCAGCTTGGGGGGGACTAGCGGCAAAAAAGAGACCCAGTACTTC.

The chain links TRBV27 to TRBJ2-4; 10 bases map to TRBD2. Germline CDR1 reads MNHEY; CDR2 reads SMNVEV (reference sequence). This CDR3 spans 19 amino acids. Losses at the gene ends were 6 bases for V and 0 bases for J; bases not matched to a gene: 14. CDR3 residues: CASRSLGTSVSLAKNIQYF. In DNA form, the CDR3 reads TGTGCCAGCAGATCCCTGGGGACTAGCGTGTCCTTAGCCAAAAACATTCAGTACTTC.

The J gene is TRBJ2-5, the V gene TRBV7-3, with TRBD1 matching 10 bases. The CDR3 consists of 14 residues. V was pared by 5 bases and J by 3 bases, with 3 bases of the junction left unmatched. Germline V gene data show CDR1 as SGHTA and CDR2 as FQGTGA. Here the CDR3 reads CASSPTGGEETQYF. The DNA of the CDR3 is TGTGCCAGCAGCCCGACAGGGGGCGAAGAGACCCAGTACTTC.

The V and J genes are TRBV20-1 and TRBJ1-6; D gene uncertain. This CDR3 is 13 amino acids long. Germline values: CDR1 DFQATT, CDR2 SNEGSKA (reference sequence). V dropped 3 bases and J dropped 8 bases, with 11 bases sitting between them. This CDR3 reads CSASPGSYSPLHF. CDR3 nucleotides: TGCAGTGCTAGTCCGGGATCCTATTCACCCCTCCACTTT.

The CDR3 DNA sequence: TGTGCCAGCAGCTTGGGTCGTAACTATGGCTACACCTTC. Translated, it gives CASSLGRNYGYTF. The rearrangement links TRBV5-6 to TRBJ1-2; D gene uncertain. Germline CDR1 and CDR2: SGHDT and YYEEEE. This CDR3 region has 13 residues. Trimming removed 0 bases from V and 1 base from J, with 4 bases in between.

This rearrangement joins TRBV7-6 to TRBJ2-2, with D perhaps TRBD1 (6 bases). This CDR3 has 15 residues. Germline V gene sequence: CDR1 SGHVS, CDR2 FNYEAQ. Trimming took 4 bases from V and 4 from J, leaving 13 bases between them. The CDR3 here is CASSSTGGPTGELFF. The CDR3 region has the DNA TGTGCCAGCAGCTCGACTGGGGGCCCCACCGGGGAGCTGTTTTTT.

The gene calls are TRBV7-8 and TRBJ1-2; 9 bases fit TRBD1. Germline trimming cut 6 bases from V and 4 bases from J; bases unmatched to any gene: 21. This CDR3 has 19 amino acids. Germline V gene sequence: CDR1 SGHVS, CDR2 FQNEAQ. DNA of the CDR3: TGTGCCAGCAGGATCGGGCCTATACAGGGGGCGGCTGACGGCTATGGCTACACCTTC. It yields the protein CASRIGPIQGAADGYGYTF.

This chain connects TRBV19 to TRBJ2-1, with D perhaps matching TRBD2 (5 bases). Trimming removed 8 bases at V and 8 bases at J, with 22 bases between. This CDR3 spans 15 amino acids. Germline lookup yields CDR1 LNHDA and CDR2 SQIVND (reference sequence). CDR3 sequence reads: CASSPQRTGSYEQFF. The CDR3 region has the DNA TGTGCCAGTTCTCCCCAGCGGACCGGGTCATATGAGCAGTTCTTC. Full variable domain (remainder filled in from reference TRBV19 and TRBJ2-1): DGGITQSPKYLFRKEGQNVTLSCEQNLNHDAMYWYRQDPGQGLRLIYYSQIVNDFQKGDIAEGYSVSREKKESFPLTVTSAQKNPTAFYLCASSPQRTGSYEQFFGPGTRLTVL.

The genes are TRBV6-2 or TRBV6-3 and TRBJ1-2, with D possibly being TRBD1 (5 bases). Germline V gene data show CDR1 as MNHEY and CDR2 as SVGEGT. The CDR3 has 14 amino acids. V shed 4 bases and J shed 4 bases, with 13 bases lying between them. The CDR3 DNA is TGTGCCAGCAGTTTGGAAGGGGAGGGCTATGGCTACACCTTC. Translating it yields CASSLEGEGYGYTF.

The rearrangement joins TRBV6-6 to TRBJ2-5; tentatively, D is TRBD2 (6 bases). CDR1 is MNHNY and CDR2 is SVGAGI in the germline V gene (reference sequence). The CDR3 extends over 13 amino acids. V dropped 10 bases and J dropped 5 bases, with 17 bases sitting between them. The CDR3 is CAIGGTRGETQYF. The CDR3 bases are TGTGCCATTGGCGGGACCCGGGGGGAGACCCAGTACTTC.

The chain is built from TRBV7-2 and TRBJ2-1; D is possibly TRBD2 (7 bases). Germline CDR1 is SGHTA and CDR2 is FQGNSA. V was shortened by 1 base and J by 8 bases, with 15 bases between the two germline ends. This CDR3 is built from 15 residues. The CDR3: CASSLVGGGPDEQFF. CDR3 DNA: TGTGCCAGCAGCTTAGTTGGGGGGGGCCCCGATGAGCAGTTCTTC.

CDR3 DNA sequence: TGTGCCAGTAGTATAGGCGGACAGGGGGCGCGGGGCTACACCTTC. Amino acid sequence: CASSIGGQGARGYTF. The chain links TRBV19 to TRBJ1-2, with 11 nucleotides matching TRBD1. CDR1 and CDR2 from the germline V gene are LNHDA and SQIVND (reference sequence). The CDR3 has 15 amino acids. Trimming cost V 1 base and J 8 bases; bases outside gene matches: 6.

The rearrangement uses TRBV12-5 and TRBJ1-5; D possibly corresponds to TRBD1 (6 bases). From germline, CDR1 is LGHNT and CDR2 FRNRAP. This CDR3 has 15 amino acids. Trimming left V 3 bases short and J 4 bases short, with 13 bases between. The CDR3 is CASGFGGRGNQPQHF. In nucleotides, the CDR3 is TGTGCTAGTGGTTTTGGCGGCAGGGGTAATCAGCCCCAGCATTTT. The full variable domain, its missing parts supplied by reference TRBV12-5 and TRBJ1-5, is DARVTQTPRHKVTEMGQEVTMRCQPILGHNTVFWYRQTMMQGLELLAYFRNRAPLDDSGMPKDRFSAEMPDATLATLKIQPSEPRDSAVYFCASGFGGRGNQPQHFGDGTRLSIL.

CDR3 in DNA: TGTGCCAGCAGCCCCCGGGGCAGGGGTCTCAAGGACACTGAAGCTTTCTTT. This sequence encodes CASSPRGRGLKDTEAFF. This chain joins TRBV7-9 and TRBJ1-1; weak D call: TRBD1 (6 bases). The germline CDR1 and CDR2 sequences are SEHNR and FQNEAQ (reference sequence). The CDR3 sequence is 17 residues long. V gave up 5 bases and J gave up 3 bases, with 22 bases separating them.

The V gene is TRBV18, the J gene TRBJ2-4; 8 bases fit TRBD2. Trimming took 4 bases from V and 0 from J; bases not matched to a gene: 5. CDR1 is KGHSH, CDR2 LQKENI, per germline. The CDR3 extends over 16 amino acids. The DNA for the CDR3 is TGTGCCAGCTCACAAACTAGCGGTATAGCCAAAAACATTCAGTACTTC. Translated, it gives CASSQTSGIAKNIQYF.

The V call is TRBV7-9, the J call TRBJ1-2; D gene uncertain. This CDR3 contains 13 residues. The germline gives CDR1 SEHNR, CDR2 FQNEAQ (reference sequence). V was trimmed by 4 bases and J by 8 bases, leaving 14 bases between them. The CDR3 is CASSSLPYNGYTF. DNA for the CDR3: TGTGCCAGCAGCTCCCTTCCCTATAACGGCTACACCTTC.

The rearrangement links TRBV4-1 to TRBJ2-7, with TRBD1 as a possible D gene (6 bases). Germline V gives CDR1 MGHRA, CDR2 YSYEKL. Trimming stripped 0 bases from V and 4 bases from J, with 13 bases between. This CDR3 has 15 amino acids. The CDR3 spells CASSQETGQGYEQYF. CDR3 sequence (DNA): TGCGCCAGCAGCCAAGAAACAGGGCAGGGTTACGAGCAGTACTTC.

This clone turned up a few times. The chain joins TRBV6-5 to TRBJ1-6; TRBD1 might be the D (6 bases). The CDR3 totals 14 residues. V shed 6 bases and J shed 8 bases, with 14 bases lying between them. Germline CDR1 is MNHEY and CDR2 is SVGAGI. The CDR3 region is CASRIRGEDSPLHF. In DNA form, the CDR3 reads TGTGCCAGCAGGATCAGGGGTGAGGATTCACCCCTCCACTTT.

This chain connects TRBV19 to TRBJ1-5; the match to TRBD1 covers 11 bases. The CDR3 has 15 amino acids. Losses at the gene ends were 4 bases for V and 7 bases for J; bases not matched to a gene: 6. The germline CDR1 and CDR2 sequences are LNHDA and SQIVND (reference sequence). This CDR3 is CASSKDRGLRQPQHF. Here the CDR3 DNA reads TGTGCCAGTAGTAAGGACAGGGGGCTCCGGCAGCCCCAGCATTTT.

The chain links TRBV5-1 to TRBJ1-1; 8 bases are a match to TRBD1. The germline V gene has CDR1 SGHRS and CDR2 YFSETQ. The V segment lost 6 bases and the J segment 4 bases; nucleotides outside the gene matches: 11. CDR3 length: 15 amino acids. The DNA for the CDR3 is TGCGCCAGCACCTGGTTAGACAGGGGTTTCACTGAAGCTTTCTTT. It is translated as CASTWLDRGFTEAFF. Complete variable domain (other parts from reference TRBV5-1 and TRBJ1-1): KAGVTQTPRYLIKTRGQQVTLSCSPISGHRSVSWYQQTPGQGLQFLFEYFSETQRNKGNFPGRFSGRQFSNSRSEMNVSTLELGDSALYLCASTWLDRGFTEAFFGQGTRLTVV.

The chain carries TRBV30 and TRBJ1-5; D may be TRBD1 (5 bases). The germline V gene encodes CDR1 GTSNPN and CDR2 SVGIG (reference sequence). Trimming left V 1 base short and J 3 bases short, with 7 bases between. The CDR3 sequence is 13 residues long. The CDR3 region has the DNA TGTGCCTGGAGTGGGGGGGACAATCAGCCCCAGCATTTT. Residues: CAWSGGDNQPQHF.

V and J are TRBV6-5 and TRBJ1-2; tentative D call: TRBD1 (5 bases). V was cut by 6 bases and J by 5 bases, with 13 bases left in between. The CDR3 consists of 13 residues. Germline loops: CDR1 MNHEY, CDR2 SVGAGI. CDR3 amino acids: CASRLGLNYGYTF. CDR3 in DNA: TGTGCCAGCAGACTGGGACTGAATTATGGCTACACCTTC.

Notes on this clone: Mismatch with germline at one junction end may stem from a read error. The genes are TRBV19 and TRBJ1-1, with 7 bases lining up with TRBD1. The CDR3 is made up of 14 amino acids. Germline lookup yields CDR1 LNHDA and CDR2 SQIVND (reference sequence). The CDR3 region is CANSLRQGNTEAFF. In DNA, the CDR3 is TGTGCCAATAGTTTGAGACAGGGGAACACTGAAGCTTTCTTT.

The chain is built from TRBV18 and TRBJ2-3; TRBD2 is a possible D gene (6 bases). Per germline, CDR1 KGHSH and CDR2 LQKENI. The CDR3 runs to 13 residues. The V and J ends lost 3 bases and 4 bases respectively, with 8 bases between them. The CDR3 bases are TGTGCCAGCTCACCGACGGGGGCAGATACGCAGTATTTT. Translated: CASSPTGADTQYF. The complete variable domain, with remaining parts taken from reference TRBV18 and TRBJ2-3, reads NAGVMQNPRHLVRRRGQEARLRCSPMKGHSHVYWYRQLPEEGLKFMVYLQKENIIDESGMPKERFSAEFPKEGPSILRIQQVVRGDSAAYFCASSPTGADTQYFGPGTRLTVL.

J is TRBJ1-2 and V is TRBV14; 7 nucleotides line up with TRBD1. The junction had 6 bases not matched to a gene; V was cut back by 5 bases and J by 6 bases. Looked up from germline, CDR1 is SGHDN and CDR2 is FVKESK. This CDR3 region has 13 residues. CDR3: CASSFDRVHGYTF. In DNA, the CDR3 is TGTGCCAGCAGCTTCGACAGGGTTCATGGCTACACCTTC. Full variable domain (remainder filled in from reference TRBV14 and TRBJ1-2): EAGVTQFPSHSVIEKGQTVTLRCDPISGHDNLYWYRRVMGKEIKFLLHFVKESKQDESGMPNNRFLAERTGGTYSTLKVQPAELEDSGVYFCASSFDRVHGYTFGSGTRLTVV.

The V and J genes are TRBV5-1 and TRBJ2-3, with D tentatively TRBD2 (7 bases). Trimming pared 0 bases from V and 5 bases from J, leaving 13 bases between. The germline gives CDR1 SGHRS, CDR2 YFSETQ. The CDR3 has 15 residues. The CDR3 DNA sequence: TGCGCCAGCAGCTTGGAGGGCGGGGGCATAGATACGCAGTATTTT. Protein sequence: CASSLEGGGIDTQYF.